Listed here are 16 T cell receptor beta chains from one sample, sequenced in a study of blood T cell dynamics during melanoma immunotherapy. Time point denoted: week 3, after first cycle of checkpoint inhibitor. Here immunoSEQ multiplex PCR was the method, and the copy in TCRdb shows in-frame clones only, minus some. The sample includes over 5,500 clones, 70% to 85% of them seen just once. This specimen was blood, taken from a patient treated with checkpoint blockade. The receptors were gathered from a human donor with melanoma.

CDR3: CASSLSAANYEQYF. CDR3 DNA: TGTGCCAGCAGCTTGTCTGCGGCTAACTACGAGCAGTACTTC. The chain employs TRBV11-2 and TRBJ2-7; D uncertain. The CDR3 extends over 14 amino acids. Between the trimmed V and J ends, which lost 3 bases and 3 bases, there was a span of 12 bases. Germline V lookup: CDR1 SGHAT, CDR2 FQNNGV.

This clone has only one observation. CDR3 in DNA: TGCGCCAGCAGCTGGACCCCGGGAGGGCCGGGGGAGACCCAGTACTTC. Amino acids: CASSWTPGGPGETQYF. The chain carries TRBV5-1 and TRBJ2-5, with TRBD2 matching over 8 bases. The CDR3 totals 16 residues. Trimming cost V 3 bases and J 5 bases; bases outside gene matches: 12. Per the germline V gene, CDR1 is SGHRS and CDR2 is YFSETQ.

V gene TRBV18 combines with J gene TRBJ1-1; possibly TRBD1 for D (5 bases). The V end was cut by 5 bases, the J end by 1 base, with 14 bases between. The germline CDR1 and CDR2 sequences are KGHSH and LQKENI. This CDR3 is 15 amino acids long. In DNA, the CDR3 is TGTGCCAGCTCAATGAGGGACGTTGCGAACACTGAAGCTTTCTTT. Translating it yields CASSMRDVANTEAFF.

This clone was detected a few times. The chain uses TRBV27 and TRBJ2-5; 13 bases line up with TRBD2. The CDR3 covers 16 residues. The germline V gene has CDR1 MNHEY and CDR2 SMNVEV (reference sequence). V gave up 5 bases and J gave up 2 bases; unmatched junction bases: 5. In nucleotides, the CDR3 is TGTGCCAGCAGTGACTGGACTAGCGGGGGTCAAGAGACCCAGTACTTC. Its protein is CASSDWTSGGQETQYF.

The genes are TRBV6-5 and TRBJ1-1, with D maybe TRBD1 (5 bases). The CDR3 has 15 amino acids. Germline-derived CDR1 and CDR2 are MNHEY and SVGAGI. V was cut by 2 bases and J by 2 bases, with 12 bases left in between. The CDR3 loop is CASSYNRQINTEAFF. CDR3 sequence (DNA): TGTGCCAGCAGTTACAACCGACAGATTAACACTGAAGCTTTCTTT.

The chain employs TRBV6-1 and TRBJ1-6; possibly TRBD1 for D (5 bases). Trimming took off 3 bases at V and 5 bases at J, with 8 bases between the two ends. The CDR3 is made up of 14 amino acids. Germline V CDR1 and CDR2: MNHNS, SASEGT. CDR3 in amino acids: CASSDSGNNSPLHF. For the CDR3, the DNA is TGTGCCAGCAGTGATTCAGGGAATAATTCACCCCTCCACTTT.

The genes are TRBV27 and TRBJ2-7; TRBD1 agrees at 7 bases. Trimming took 10 bases from V and 6 from J; bases not matched to a gene: 12. Germline V gene lookup returns CDR1 MNHEY and CDR2 SMNVEV (reference sequence). The CDR3 length is 13 residues. The CDR3 region has the DNA TGTGCCACCCAGGGACAGATGTTTGCCGAGCAGTACTTC. Translation: CATQGQMFAEQYF.

The V gene is TRBV28, the J gene TRBJ2-7, with D tentatively TRBD2 (5 bases). The CDR3 sequence is 13 residues long. CDR1 is MDHEN, CDR2 SYDVKM, per germline. V was pared by 9 bases and J by 4 bases, with 16 bases between. CDR3 protein: CASRDSRNYEQYF. In DNA, the CDR3 is TGTGCCAGTCGGGATTCCAGGAATTACGAGCAGTACTTC.

V gene TRBV5-5 combines with J gene TRBJ1-1, with 7 bases lining up with TRBD1. The CDR3 contains 14 residues. The ends lost 3 bases at V and 2 bases at J; junction bases unmatched: 4. Germline loops: CDR1 SGHKS, CDR2 YYEKEE (reference sequence). The CDR3 reads CASSSRDSNTEAFF. In DNA, the CDR3 is TGTGCCAGCAGCTCCCGGGACAGTAACACTGAAGCTTTCTTT.

The chain combines TRBV5-6 with TRBJ1-1; D unclear. The germline V and J ends were trimmed by 0 bases and 1 base, with 10 bases remaining between them. The germline V gene encodes CDR1 SGHDT and CDR2 YYEEEE. The CDR3 sequence is 15 residues long. The CDR3 spells CASSLERSRNTEAFF. CDR3 bases: TGTGCCAGCAGCTTGGAAAGGTCAAGGAACACTGAAGCTTTCTTT.

The J gene is TRBJ1-6, the V gene TRBV2, with TRBD1 as a possible D gene (5 bases). The CDR3 contains 14 residues. V lost 6 bases and J lost 6, with 12 bases in between. Germline-derived CDR1 and CDR2 are SNHLY and FYNNEI. This chain's CDR3 is CASRTDAVNSPLHF. The CDR3 bases are TGTGCCAGCAGGACAGACGCTGTTAATTCACCCCTCCACTTT.

This clone was detected only a few times. The CDR3 loop reads CASSRRGDTQYF. The CDR3 DNA is TGTGCCAGCTCCCGGAGGGGAGATACGCAGTATTTT. The rearrangement links TRBV28 to TRBJ2-3; a weak D match, TRBD2 (6 bases). Germline values: CDR1 MDHEN, CDR2 SYDVKM. The CDR3 has 12 residues. Trimming pared 8 bases from V and 5 bases from J, leaving 11 bases between.

This clone was observed a few times. This sequence joins TRBV29-1 and TRBJ1-2; possible D gene TRBD1, 6 bases. V dropped 3 bases and J dropped 8 bases, with 19 bases sitting between them. The germline CDR1 and CDR2 sequences are SQVTM and ANQGSEA. The CDR3 covers 14 residues. CDR3 sequence reads: CSVEPAQGVGGYTF. For the CDR3, the DNA is TGCAGCGTTGAGCCCGCACAGGGCGTGGGGGGCTACACCTTC.

The chain employs TRBV6-1 and TRBJ1-2; D is unresolved. V lost 2 bases and J 4 bases, leaving 11 bases between the germline ends. CDR1 and CDR2 from the germline V gene are MNHNS and SASEGT. The CDR3 consists of 14 residues. CDR3 amino acids: CASSECEGCYGYTF. The CDR3 bases are TGTGCCAGCAGTGAATGTGAGGGATGCTATGGCTACACCTTC.

The gene calls are TRBV5-6 and TRBJ2-3; D not certain. V gave up 2 bases and J gave up 2 bases, with 6 bases separating them. The germline gives CDR1 SGHDT, CDR2 YYEEEE. The length of the CDR3 is 13 residues. The CDR3, as DNA: TGTGCCAGCAGCTTCAGTACCACAGATACGCAGTATTTT. This codes for CASSFSTTDTQYF.

To note about this clone: The junction differs from germline at one of its ends, possibly a read error. J is TRBJ1-1 and V is TRBV7-7; D call uncertain. CDR3 length: 13 amino acids. Germline assignment: CDR1 SSHAT and CDR2 FNYEAQ (reference sequence). CDR3: CASSSGLKTEAFF. For the CDR3, the DNA is TGTGCCAGCAGCTCTGGACTGAAGACTGAAGCTTTCTTT. Drawing the rest from reference TRBV7-7 and TRBJ1-1, the complete variable domain is GAGVSQSPRYKVTKRGQDVTLRCDPISSHATLYWYQQALGQGPEFLTYFNYEAQPDKSGLPSDRFSAERPEGSISTLTIQRTEQRDSAMYRCASSSGLKTEAFFGQGTRLTVV.